What follows are 4 T cell receptor beta chains derived from one specimen sequenced in a study of blood T cells in healthy people across ages. It was with a sample-barcoded 5' primer and a J-beta primer mix that a second PCR of roughly 7 to 12 cycles was run. One entry per CDR3 protein results from TCRdb running MiXCR on the 5' RACE reads. The repertoire has approximately 1,000,000 distinct CDR3 sequences, around 45% of them found once; the top ten carry approximately 17%. The sample taken for sequencing was blood. All receptors derive from a woman aged 55-69 years in good health.

This clonotype was counted only a few times. The rearrangement links TRBV27 to TRBJ2-1; D unclear. The germline V gene has CDR1 MNHEY and CDR2 SMNVEV (reference sequence). The CDR3 sequence is 13 residues long. The V end was cut by 2 bases, the J end by 5 bases, with 7 bases between. The CDR3 DNA is TGTGCCAGCAGTTTAAGTTGGAACAATGAGCAGTTCTTC. It encodes CASSLSWNNEQFF.

The rearrangement links TRBV7-3 to TRBJ2-1, with 15 bases fitting TRBD2. V lost 4 bases, J lost 9 bases, and 7 bases stayed unmatched. Germline V gives CDR1 SGHTA, CDR2 FQGTGA. The CDR3 spans 16 residues. The CDR3 here is CASSSGGTSGRFEQFF. The CDR3, as DNA: TGTGCCAGCAGCTCGGGGGGGACTAGCGGGAGGTTTGAGCAGTTCTTC.

The CDR3 DNA reads TGCAGTGCAAGCAAGGGGGCGGACGAGCAGTACTTC. Encoded protein: CSASKGADEQYF. The J gene is TRBJ2-7, the V gene TRBV20-1, with 7 bases aligning to TRBD1. Germline CDR1 is DFQATT and CDR2 is SNEGSKA (reference sequence). Trimming at V came to 6 bases and at J to 5 bases, leaving 7 bases not matched to a gene. The CDR3 loop spans 12 amino acids.

This clonotype was counted only a few times. The chain employs TRBV11-2 and TRBJ2-3, with TRBD1 matching 7 bases. The ends lost 5 bases at V and 3 bases at J; junction bases unmatched: 20. Germline V gives CDR1 SGHAT, CDR2 FQNNGV. The CDR3 is made up of 19 amino acids. The CDR3 DNA is TGTGCCAGCAGCCTTAGGCCTTTCACAGGGGCGATAAATACAGATACGCAGTATTTT. This gives the protein CASSLRPFTGAINTDTQYF.